These T cell receptor beta chains were read from a single sample in a study of molecular identifiers for immune sequencing clone quantification. TCRdb reanalysed the PCR reads using MiXCR and keeps one entry per CDR3 protein. The repertoire holds over 600,000 distinct CDR3 sequences, with 20% as singletons. Source material: naive CD8+ T cells from blood, with Jurkat cell RNA spiked in. The receptors originated from a human donor in good health. Some libraries in this study had Jurkat cell RNA spiked in. Both conserved end residues are part of each CDR3. D genes are given only for firm matches.

v_gene	j_gene	d_gene	CDR3aa
TRBV27	TRBJ1-5	TRBD1	CASRSTQGGNQPQHF
TRBV20-1	TRBJ2-7	TRBD1	CSAPGQGGDEQYF
TRBV20-1	TRBJ2-7	TRBD1	CSARDFPGQGAYEQYF
TRBV20-1	TRBJ2-1	.	CSAREWGNEQFF
TRBV7-9	TRBJ1-1	.	CASSPKGRMNTEAFF
TRBV15	TRBJ2-7	TRBD1	CATSSTLITGVEGPGGRYEQYF
TRBV12-3/TRBV12-4	TRBJ1-4	.	CASSTNSQREKLFF
TRBV5-6	TRBJ2-3	.	CASSLGKITEATDTQYF
TRBV11-3	TRBJ2-2	.	CASSVTGSELFF
TRBV19	TRBJ2-3	.	CASSIFGGATDTQYF
TRBV5-4	TRBJ2-7	.	CASSGGSREQYF
TRBV30	TRBJ2-5	TRBD2	CAGGAGDGETQYF
TRBV7-3	TRBJ1-6	.	CASSLDGASPLHF
TRBV19	TRBJ2-2	.	CASLSMTGELFF
TRBV11-2	TRBJ2-5	.	CASSFGETQHF
TRBV12-3/TRBV12-4	TRBJ2-3	TRBD2	CASSNFWAGELTDTQYF
TRBV6-5	TRBJ1-1	.	CASSRGERFEAFF
TRBV6-1	TRBJ1-5	.	CASSPGGTASNQPQHF
TRBV6-5	TRBJ2-3	TRBD2	CASSYSLAGATDTQYF
TRBV7-3	TRBJ2-7	.	CASSIITGHEQYF
TRBV13	TRBJ1-3	.	CASSHDRSSGNTIYF
TRBV4-1	TRBJ2-1	.	CASSQVGNNEQFF
TRBV20-1	TRBJ2-7	TRBD2	CSARDLGGGPHYEQYF
TRBV28	TRBJ2-7	.	CASSLFHEQYF
TRBV20-1	TRBJ2-7	TRBD2	CSARASGNSYEQYF
TRBV7-8	TRBJ1-2	.	CASSLEISGGDSYGYTF